The T cell receptor (beta chain) under discussion was sequenced for a study of blood T cell repertoires in COVID-19. Across the whole study: COVID-19 samples collected from the United States, Italy and Spain covered acute and convalescent phases. PBMCs, B-cell-depleted T cells, or T cells provided the cDNA or gDNA that made up the material.

Authors' processing steps: Estimated nucleated cell counts came from reference gene primer amplification. Some clones are missing from TCRdb's copy, which holds only in-frame ones; the method was immunoSEQ multiplex PCR. The V and J calls and the clone size are those of that table, but D and trimming were determined from the DNA. The repertoire consists of fewer than 450,000 clones, with about nine tenths occurring once and the leading ten covering about 12%. Germline V gene lookup returns CDR1 SGHRS and CDR2 YFSETQ. V lost 1 base and J lost 3, with 13 bases in between. This CDR3 contains 16 residues.

This rearrangement joins TRBV5-1 to TRBJ1-4; D is perhaps TRBD1 (5 bases). The source material was peripheral blood. The clonotype comes from a woman aged 50 to 65 with COVID-19, enrolled during active disease. CDR3 sequence reads: CASSLSPGLANEKLFF. The CDR3 nucleotides are TGCGCCAGCAGCTTGAGTCCAGGGCTGGCTAATGAAAAACTGTTTTTT.